These 9 T cell receptor beta chains came from one sample sequenced in a study of T-cell memory formation after mild COVID-19. One entry per CDR3 protein, called by TCRdb with MiXCR from the 5' RACE reads. Of 200,000 to 250,000 distinct CDR3 sequences listed, roughly a tenth are singletons. Specimen: PBMCs or a T cell subset sorted from them (not recorded which). The receptors stem from a young man who had mild COVID-19 (a few samples of this study predate the infection). Cell type and time point are not known.

The chain uses TRBV7-2 and TRBJ2-5; TRBD1 matches at 7 bases. The CDR3 extends over 15 amino acids. Germline CDR1 reads SGHTA; CDR2 reads FQGNSA. Unmatched junction bases numbered 14, after V lost 8 bases and J lost 5 bases. CDR3 region: CASGRPGQSLETQYF. CDR3 nucleotides: TGTGCCAGCGGCCGACCGGGACAGTCACTGGAGACCCAGTACTTC.

The rearrangement links TRBV2 to TRBJ2-3, with 14 bases identical to TRBD2. The ends lost 7 bases at V and 6 bases at J; junction bases unmatched: 6. The CDR3 sequence is 15 residues long. The V gene's germline CDR1 is SNHLY and CDR2 FYNNEI. CDR3 in amino acids: CASTKGLAGGDTQYF. The CDR3 region has the DNA TGTGCCAGCACAAAAGGACTAGCGGGGGGCGATACGCAGTATTTT.

This clonotype was seen only a few times. The V call is TRBV5-6, the J call TRBJ1-2; D ambiguous. The CDR3 spans 13 residues. The germline CDR1 and CDR2 sequences are SGHDT and YYEEEE. V gave up 0 bases and J gave up 8 bases, with 11 bases separating them. The CDR3, as DNA: TGTGCCAGCAGCTTGGGGGCGGTGATCGGCTACACCTTC. Its translation: CASSLGAVIGYTF.

This clonotype was counted a few times. The chain carries TRBV7-7 and TRBJ2-3, with D uncertain. This CDR3 has 15 residues. V was cut by 5 bases and J by 1 base, with 13 bases left in between. Germline assignment: CDR1 SSHAT and CDR2 FNYEAQ (reference sequence). This CDR3 reads CASSPLSAGTDTQYF. The CDR3 DNA reads TGTGCCAGCAGCCCACTCAGCGCAGGCACAGATACGCAGTATTTT.

This clonotype was seen at least ten times. The chain combines TRBV12-3 or TRBV12-4 with TRBJ2-1, with 13 bases aligning to TRBD2. The CDR3 has 15 amino acids. The J segment lost 8 bases and the V segment lost 2 bases, leaving 3 bases of the junction unmatched. CDR3 sequence: CASSLMTSGGHEQFF. CDR3 bases: TGTGCCAGCAGTTTAATGACTAGCGGGGGGCATGAGCAGTTCTTC.

This clonotype was seen many times. The chain has TRBV27 and TRBJ1-4, with a tentative D call TRBD1 (5 bases). Germline loops: CDR1 MNHEY, CDR2 SMNVEV (reference sequence). V was trimmed by 6 bases and J by 7 bases, leaving 18 bases between them. The CDR3 spans 15 residues. The CDR3 region has the DNA TGTGCCAGCAGACCGATCCAGGGAATCGGTGAAAAACTGTTTTTT. Its protein is CASRPIQGIGEKLFF.

V usage is TRBV18 and J usage is TRBJ1-6; D ambiguous. The CDR3 is 15 amino acids. Trimming shortened V by 2 bases and J by 2 bases, and 7 bases separated the two germline ends. Per germline, CDR1 KGHSH and CDR2 LQKENI. DNA for the CDR3: TGTGCCAGCTCACCAACCCGGACCTATAATTCACCCCTCCACTTT. It specifies CASSPTRTYNSPLHF. The full variable domain, completed using reference TRBV18 and TRBJ1-6, is NAGVMQNPRHLVRRRGQEARLRCSPMKGHSHVYWYRQLPEEGLKFMVYLQKENIIDESGMPKERFSAEFPKEGPSILRIQQVVRGDSAAYFCASSPTRTYNSPLHFGNGTRLTVT.

This rearrangement joins TRBV10-3 to TRBJ1-1, with TRBD1 as a possible D gene (6 bases). Germline-derived CDR1 and CDR2 are ENHRY and SYGVKD. Trimming took 11 bases from V and 4 from J, leaving 17 bases between them. The CDR3 is 13 residues long. The DNA of the CDR3 is TGTGCCTCCAACAGGGTCGTAGGCACTGAAGCTTTCTTT. Translating gives CASNRVVGTEAFF.

The gene calls are TRBV5-1 and TRBJ1-1; D remains unclear. Germline-derived CDR1 and CDR2 are SGHRS and YFSETQ. The CDR3 covers 14 residues. V was pared by 4 bases and J by 3 bases, with 13 bases between. The CDR3 protein is CASSPTSQDTEAFF. In nucleotides, the CDR3 is TGCGCCAGCAGCCCTACTTCCCAGGACACTGAAGCTTTCTTT. Full variable domain (remainder filled in from reference TRBV5-1 and TRBJ1-1): KAGVTQTPRYLIKTRGQQVTLSCSPISGHRSVSWYQQTPGQGLQFLFEYFSETQRNKGNFPGRFSGRQFSNSRSEMNVSTLELGDSALYLCASSPTSQDTEAFFGQGTRLTVV.